A selection of T cell receptor beta chains follows, all from one sample in a study of identical twins. TCRdb passed the 5' RACE reads through MiXCR, listing each CDR3 protein once. The table includes roughly 1.6 million distinct CDR3 sequences, roughly a third detected once. Sequencing used cord blood. The receptor set was obtained from a newborn girl in good health. CDR3s include the opening cysteine and the closing phenylalanine or tryptophan. D genes are given only for firm matches. Where a row states a size, it is once, few, many or the class of an expanded clone; other rows omit it.

cdr3_aa | cdr3_nt | d_call | cdr3_length | clone_size | j_call | v_call
CASSLDAGTKYNEQFF | TGCGCCAGCAGCTTGGATGCTGGTACTAAATACAATGAGCAGTTCTTC | . | 16 | few | TRBJ2-1 | TRBV5-1
CASRVRRDLYNEQFF | TGTGCCAGCCGGGTACGCCGGGACCTTTACAATGAGCAGTTCTTC | . | 15 | many | TRBJ2-1 | TRBV27
CAISDGGLAGGSGEQYF | TGTGCCATCAGTGATGGGGGACTAGCGGGCGGATCCGGTGAGCAGTACTTC | TRBD2 | 17 | once | TRBJ2-7 | TRBV10-3
CASSEGTSFYEQYF | TGTGCCAGCAGTGAAGGGACTAGTTTTTACGAGCAGTACTTC | TRBD2 | 14 | . | TRBJ2-7 | TRBV2
CASSQARRGRQETQYF | TGTGCCAGCAGCCAAGCCCGGCGGGGGAGACAAGAGACCCAGTACTTC | TRBD2 | 16 | . | TRBJ2-5 | TRBV4-2
CSAPDRGLLAEAFF | TGCAGTGCTCCGGACAGGGGGCTCTTGGCTGAAGCTTTCTTT | TRBD1 | 14 | few | TRBJ1-1 | TRBV20-1
CAISDLLYNEQSF | TGTGCCATCAGTGACCTACTATACAATGAGCAGTCCTTC | . | 13 | . | TRBJ2-1 | TRBV10-3
CASRAGQGGNQPQHF | TGTGCCAGCAGAGCGGGGCAGGGAGGCAATCAGCCCCAGCATTTT | . | 15 | few | TRBJ1-5 | TRBV27
CASSLGDSGSFYNEQFF | TGCGCCAGCAGCTTGGGGGATAGCGGGAGCTTTTACAATGAGCAGTTCTTC | TRBD2 | 17 | . | TRBJ2-1 | TRBV5-1
CASSVTQGANTGELFF | TGTGCCAGCAGCGTAACACAGGGCGCGAACACCGGGGAGCTGTTTTTT | . | 16 | few | TRBJ2-2 | TRBV9
CSASSGQGNGNEQYF | TGCAGTGCTAGTTCGGGACAGGGAAATGGGAATGAGCAGTACTTC | TRBD1 | 15 | once | TRBJ2-5 | TRBV20-1
CASSKRDTEAFF | TGTGCCAGCAGCAAAAGGGACACTGAAGCTTTCTTT | . | 12 | . | TRBJ1-1 | TRBV21-1
CAISDNSIASTDTQYF | TGTGCCATCAGCGACAACAGTATCGCTAGCACAGATACGCAGTATTTT | . | 16 | few | TRBJ2-3 | TRBV10-3
CAISGSGELFF | TGTGCCATCTCGGGTTCCGGGGAGCTGTTTTTT | . | 11 | few | TRBJ2-2 | TRBV10-3
CASSLRLAGAKRGNEQFF | TGTGCCAGCAGTTTGAGGCTAGCGGGGGCCAAAAGGGGAAATGAGCAGTTCTTC | TRBD2 | 18 | . | TRBJ2-1 | TRBV12-3/TRBV12-4